A single sample is the source of the 20 T cell receptor beta chains below, sequenced in a study of blood T cell repertoires in COVID-19. The method was immunoSEQ multiplex PCR; TCRdb's version includes in-frame clones alone and lacks a portion of them. The profile shows about 190,000 clones, around 85% of them singletons. Material: PBMCs or T cells enriched from blood (not recorded which). The receptor source for this set is a woman aged 25-40 years who had recovered from COVID-19.

This rearrangement joins TRBV27 to TRBJ1-1; no firm D call. The V gene's germline CDR1 is MNHEY and CDR2 SMNVEV (reference sequence). This CDR3 spans 15 amino acids. Trimming took off 5 bases at V and 1 base at J, with 14 bases between the two ends. CDR3 sequence: CASSPNRRGNTEAFF. CDR3 coding DNA: TGTGCCAGCAGTCCGAATCGACGGGGGAACACTGAAGCTTTCTTT.

The gene calls are TRBV5-1 and TRBJ2-7; D is perhaps TRBD1 (6 bases). Germline V gives CDR1 SGHRS, CDR2 YFSETQ. V lost 5 bases, J lost 0 bases, and 15 bases lay in between. The length of the CDR3 is 15 residues. The CDR3 coding sequence is TGCGCCAGCAGTTTTCCAGGGGCGGGCTCCTACGAGCAGTACTTC. Its translation: CASSFPGAGSYEQYF.

V usage is TRBV19 and J usage is TRBJ1-1, with 7 nucleotides matching TRBD1. V was pared by 2 bases and J by 1 base, with 7 bases of the junction left unmatched. CDR1 and CDR2 from the germline V gene are LNHDA and SQIVND (reference sequence). The CDR3 loop spans 16 amino acids. As DNA, the CDR3 is TGTGCCAGTAGTATAAGTGGGACAGTCTCGAACACTGAAGCTTTCTTT. The encoded protein is CASSISGTVSNTEAFF. Combining the CDR3 with reference TRBV19 and TRBJ1-1 gives the whole variable domain DGGITQSPKYLFRKEGQNVTLSCEQNLNHDAMYWYRQDPGQGLRLIYYSQIVNDFQKGDIAEGYSVSREKKESFPLTVTSAQKNPTAFYLCASSISGTVSNTEAFFGQGTRLTVV.

The chain is built from TRBV5-1 and TRBJ2-3; 9 positions agree with TRBD2. Trimming cost V 0 bases and J 0 bases; bases outside gene matches: 5. Germline V gives CDR1 SGHRS, CDR2 YFSETQ. The length of the CDR3 is 17 residues. DNA for the CDR3: TGCGCCAGCAGCTTGGGCCATCTAGCGGGGAGCACAGATACGCAGTATTTT. Translating gives CASSLGHLAGSTDTQYF.

The J gene is TRBJ2-7, the V gene TRBV28; D is perhaps TRBD2 (6 bases). The CDR3 spans 15 residues. V lost 1 base and J 3 bases, leaving 13 bases between the germline ends. Germline V gene lookup returns CDR1 MDHEN and CDR2 SYDVKM. This CDR3 is CASSLYGTAVYEQYF. Written as DNA, the CDR3 is TGTGCCAGCAGTTTATACGGGACTGCCGTCTACGAGCAGTACTTC. The full variable domain, with the rest looked up from reference TRBV28 and TRBJ2-7, is DVKVTQSSRYLVKRTGEKVFLECVQDMDHENMFWYRQDPGLGLRLIYFSYDVKMKEKGDIPEGYSVSREKKERFSLILESASTNQTSMYLCASSLYGTAVYEQYFGPGTRLTVT.

The chain carries TRBV10-1 and TRBJ1-6; TRBD1 aligns across 10 bases. The CDR3 is made up of 21 amino acids. The V segment lost 2 bases and the J segment 5 bases; nucleotides outside the gene matches: 18. The germline V gene encodes CDR1 WNHNN and CDR2 SYGVQD (reference sequence). In DNA form, the CDR3 reads TGCGCCAGCAGTGAGCAGACCGGGACAGGGGTTATCAAGAAACATAATTCACCCCTCCACTTT. Protein: CASSEQTGTGVIKKHNSPLHF.

This chain uses TRBV10-1 with TRBJ2-7; 8 bases map to TRBD2. The V gene's germline CDR1 is WNHNN and CDR2 SYGVQD (reference sequence). V lost 4 bases to trimming and J lost 2 bases; unmatched junction nucleotides: 19. This CDR3 is built from 19 residues. CDR3 coding DNA: TGCGCCAGCAGTGTAACCGGGAGGGAGGTCTGGCCGGTAGCCTACGAGCAGTACGTC. Translated: CASSVTGREVWPVAYEQYV.

This chain joins TRBV29-1 and TRBJ2-7; 9 bases match TRBD2. The germline CDR1 and CDR2 sequences are SQVTM and ANQGSEA. CDR3 length: 15 residues. J gave up 4 bases and V 3 bases, and 10 bases lay outside the gene matches. The CDR3 here is CSVEAVAGEGYEQYF. The CDR3 bases are TGCAGCGTTGAGGCCGTAGCGGGAGAAGGATACGAGCAGTACTTC.

This sequence joins TRBV4-1 and TRBJ1-5; 9 nucleotides line up with TRBD1. The CDR3 covers 15 residues. The J segment lost 3 bases and the V segment lost 3 bases, leaving 3 bases of the junction unmatched. The germline gives CDR1 MGHRA, CDR2 YSYEKL. As DNA, the CDR3 is TGCGCCAGCAGCCAGACAGGGGGAATCAATCAGCCCCAGCATTTT. As protein: CASSQTGGINQPQHF.

The gene calls are TRBV20-1 and TRBJ1-4; 7 bases match TRBD1. The CDR3 contains 16 residues. Trimming at V came to 3 bases and at J to 0 bases, leaving 7 bases not matched to a gene. CDR1 is DFQATT, CDR2 SNEGSKA, per germline (reference sequence). The CDR3 loop is CSASLQGTATNEKLFF. The CDR3, as DNA: TGCAGTGCTAGTTTACAGGGGACTGCAACTAATGAAAAACTGTTTTTT.

The chain combines TRBV12-3 or TRBV12-4 with TRBJ1-1; TRBD1 agrees at 7 bases. The CDR3 spans 13 residues. The ends lost 6 bases at V and 9 bases at J; junction bases unmatched: 10. The CDR3 reads CASRSAQGTKAFF. DNA of the CDR3: TGTGCCAGCAGGTCGGCACAGGGGACGAAAGCTTTCTTT.

J is TRBJ1-4 and V is TRBV5-1; TRBD1 agrees at 10 bases. J was trimmed by 7 bases and V by 4 bases; bases with no gene match: 4. CDR1 and CDR2 from the germline V gene are SGHRS and YFSETQ. The CDR3 has 14 residues. CDR3 in amino acids: CASSLGTGVEKLFF. The CDR3 nucleotides are TGCGCCAGCAGCCTCGGGACAGGGGTTGAAAAACTGTTTTTT.

This chain joins TRBV6-4 and TRBJ1-2; tentative D call: TRBD1 (6 bases). Germline loops: CDR1 MRHNA, CDR2 SNTAGT. The CDR3 sequence is 18 residues long. V was pared by 0 bases and J by 5 bases, with 22 bases between. CDR3 nucleotide sequence: TGTGCCAGCAGTGACTCCGGTGCCAGGGGTGACTCTCGGTATGGCTACACCTTC. Protein: CASSDSGARGDSRYGYTF.

This clone was seen a handful of times. This chain joins TRBV25-1 and TRBJ1-6; TRBD1 is a possible D gene (6 bases). Trimming removed 7 bases at V and 14 bases at J, with 12 bases between. The CDR3 consists of 11 residues. The germline CDR1 and CDR2 sequences are MGHDK and SYGVNS. CDR3 coding DNA: TGTGCCAGCAAAGGGGGGGTAGCCCTCCACTTT. It yields the protein CASKGGVALHF.

The gene calls are TRBV10-3 and TRBJ2-6; D remains ambiguous. CDR3 length: 14 amino acids. V lost 4 bases and J 6 bases, leaving 10 bases between the germline ends. CDR1 and CDR2 from the germline V gene are ENHRY and SYGVKD. The CDR3 region is CAISGPVEANVLTF. The CDR3 bases are TGTGCCATCAGTGGCCCTGTAGAGGCCAACGTCCTGACTTTC.

The chain has TRBV10-3 and TRBJ2-5; 10 nucleotides align to TRBD2. V lost 2 bases to trimming and J lost 3 bases; unmatched junction nucleotides: 6. Germline CDR1 is ENHRY and CDR2 is SYGVKD. This CDR3 comprises 16 residues. The CDR3 sequence is CAISEQAGGDEETQYF. For the CDR3, the DNA is TGTGCCATCAGTGAGCAAGCGGGGGGGGATGAAGAGACCCAGTACTTC.

V gene TRBV25-1 combines with J gene TRBJ2-6; possibly TRBD1 for D (5 bases). Trimming removed 2 bases at V and 0 bases at J, with 14 bases between. The CDR3 loop spans 18 amino acids. In germline, CDR1 is MGHDK, CDR2 SYGVNS. The CDR3 sequence: CASSERGTHSSGANVLTF. The CDR3 DNA sequence: TGTGCCAGCAGTGAAAGGGGTACCCACAGCTCTGGGGCCAACGTCCTGACTTTC. Filled out from reference TRBV25-1 and TRBJ2-6, the complete variable domain reads EADIYQTPRYLVIGTGKKITLECSQTMGHDKMYWYQQDPGMELHLIHYSYGVNSTEKGDLSSESTVSRIRTEHFPLTLESARPSHTSQYLCASSERGTHSSGANVLTFGAGSRLTVL.

This clone came up a few times. The chain uses TRBV4-1 and TRBJ2-7, with D perhaps matching TRBD2 (5 bases). The V end was cut by 4 bases, the J end by 7 bases, with 17 bases between. CDR3 size: 14 residues. The germline CDR1 and CDR2 sequences are MGHRA and YSYEKL. CDR3 residues: CASSLEGERGEQYF. CDR3 sequence (DNA): TGCGCCAGCAGCCTAGAGGGAGAAAGAGGGGAGCAGTACTTC.

This chain joins TRBV6-2 or TRBV6-3 and TRBJ2-5; the match to TRBD1 covers 8 bases. The CDR3 covers 17 residues. Germline-derived CDR1 and CDR2 are MNHEY and SVGEGT. J was trimmed by 5 bases and V by 5 bases; bases with no gene match: 16. CDR3 DNA: TGTGCCAGCAGTCACCGGAGGACAGGGATCCTTGTGGAGACCCAGTACTTC. Amino acid sequence: CASSHRRTGILVETQYF.

The CDR3 sequence: CASSLYNTKLDTQYF. Here the CDR3 DNA reads TGCGCCAGCAGCCTCTATAATACGAAGTTGGATACGCAGTATTTT. The chain is built from TRBV5-1 and TRBJ2-3; the D is unclear. The CDR3 sequence is 15 residues long. CDR1 and CDR2 from the germline V gene are SGHRS and YFSETQ. The V end lost 4 bases, the J end lost 6 bases, and 18 bases lay between the germline ends.